These 3 T cell receptor beta chains were all obtained from the same sample, sequenced in a study of T cells in Graves' hyperthyroidism and ophthalmopathy. The TCR beta CDR3 regions underwent amplification using RNA transcripts as the source. During a first-round RT-PCR of the TCR CDR3, the HTBI primer set was used. MiXCR, run by TCRdb on the multiplex PCR reads, gives a single entry per CDR3 protein. Of about 510,000 distinct CDR3 sequences in the sample, less than 15% are singletons; the top ten hold about 14%. The sequenced sample was blood. The receptor set was obtained from a woman in her thirties or forties with Graves' hyperthyroidism.

Ten or more counts support this clonotype. The chain joins TRBV9 to TRBJ1-1; 8 positions match TRBD1. The CDR3 contains 15 residues. Germline CDR1 SGDLS, CDR2 YYNGEE. The V gene end was trimmed by 3 bases and the J gene end by 1 base; junction bases not matched to a gene: 5. DNA of the CDR3: TGTGCCAGCAGCGGCGCCGGGACAGGGAACACTGAAGCTTTCTTT. It is translated as CASSGAGTGNTEAFF. The whole variable domain, remainder taken from reference TRBV9 and TRBJ1-1, is DSGVTQTPKHLITATGQRVTLRCSPRSGDLSVYWYQQSLDQGLQFLIQYYNGEERAKGNILERFSAQQFPDLHSELNLSSLELGDSALYFCASSGAGTGNTEAFFGQGTRLTVV.

This sequence joins TRBV6-1 and TRBJ2-7; 10 nucleotides line up with TRBD2. J gave up 6 bases and V 7 bases, and 6 bases lay outside the gene matches. The CDR3 is 13 amino acids. CDR1 and CDR2 from the germline V gene are MNHNS and SASEGT. CDR3 coding DNA: TGTGCCAGCAAGGCTAGCGGGAGTGGCGAGCAGTACTTC. Residues: CASKASGSGEQYF.

Many counts were recorded for this clonotype. J is TRBJ2-1 and V is TRBV7-9; 7 bases line up with TRBD1. V lost 5 bases to trimming and J lost 1 base; unmatched junction nucleotides: 11. The CDR3 contains 17 residues. CDR1 and CDR2 from the germline V gene are SEHNR and FQNEAQ (reference sequence). CDR3 protein: CASSPAMGDRSYNEQFF. CDR3 nucleotides: TGTGCCAGCAGCCCGGCTATGGGGGACAGATCCTACAATGAGCAGTTCTTC.